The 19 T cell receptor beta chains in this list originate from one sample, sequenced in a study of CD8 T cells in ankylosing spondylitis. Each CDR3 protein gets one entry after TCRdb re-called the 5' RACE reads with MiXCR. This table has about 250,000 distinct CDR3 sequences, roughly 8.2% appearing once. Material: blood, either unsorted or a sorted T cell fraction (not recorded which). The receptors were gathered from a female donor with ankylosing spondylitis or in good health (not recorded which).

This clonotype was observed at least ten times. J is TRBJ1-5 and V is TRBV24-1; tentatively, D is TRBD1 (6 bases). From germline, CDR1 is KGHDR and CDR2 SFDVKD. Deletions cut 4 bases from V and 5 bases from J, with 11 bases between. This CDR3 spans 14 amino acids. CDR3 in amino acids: CATSEGANHQPQHF. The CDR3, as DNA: TGTGCCACCAGTGAGGGGGCGAACCATCAGCCCCAGCATTTT.

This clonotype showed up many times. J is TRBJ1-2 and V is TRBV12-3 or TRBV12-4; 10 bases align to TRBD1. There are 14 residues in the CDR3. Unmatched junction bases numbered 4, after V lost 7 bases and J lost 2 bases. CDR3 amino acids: CASTPGQGNYGYTF. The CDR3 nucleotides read TGTGCCAGCACCCCGGGACAGGGGAACTATGGCTACACCTTC.

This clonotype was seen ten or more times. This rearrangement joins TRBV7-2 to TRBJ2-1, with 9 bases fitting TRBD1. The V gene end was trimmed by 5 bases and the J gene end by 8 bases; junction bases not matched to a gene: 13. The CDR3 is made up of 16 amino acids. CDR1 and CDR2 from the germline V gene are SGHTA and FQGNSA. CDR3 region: CASSTTGTGLFDEQFF. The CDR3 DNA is TGTGCCAGCAGCACCACCGGGACAGGGCTTTTCGATGAGCAGTTCTTC.

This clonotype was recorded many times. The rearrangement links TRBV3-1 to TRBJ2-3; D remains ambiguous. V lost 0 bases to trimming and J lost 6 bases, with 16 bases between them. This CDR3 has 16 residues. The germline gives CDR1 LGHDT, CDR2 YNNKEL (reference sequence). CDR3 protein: CASSQDGSVPSDTQYF. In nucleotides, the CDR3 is TGTGCCAGCAGCCAAGATGGATCGGTCCCCTCGGATACGCAGTATTTT.

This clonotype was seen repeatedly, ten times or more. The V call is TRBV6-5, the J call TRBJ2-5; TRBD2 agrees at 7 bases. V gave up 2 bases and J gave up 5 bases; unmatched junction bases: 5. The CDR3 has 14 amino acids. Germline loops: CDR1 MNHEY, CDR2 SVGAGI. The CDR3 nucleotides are TGTGCCAGCAGTTACGGCGGGAGCTCTGAGACCCAGTACTTC. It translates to CASSYGGSSETQYF.

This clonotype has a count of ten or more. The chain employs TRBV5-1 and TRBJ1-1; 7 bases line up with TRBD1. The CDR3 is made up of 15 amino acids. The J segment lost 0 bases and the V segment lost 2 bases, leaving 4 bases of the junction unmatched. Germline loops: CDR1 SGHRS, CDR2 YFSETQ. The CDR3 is CASSFGTDLNTEAFF. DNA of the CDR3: TGCGCCAGCAGCTTTGGGACAGACCTGAACACTGAAGCTTTCTTT. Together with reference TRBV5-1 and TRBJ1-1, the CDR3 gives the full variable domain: KAGVTQTPRYLIKTRGQQVTLSCSPISGHRSVSWYQQTPGQGLQFLFEYFSETQRNKGNFPGRFSGRQFSNSRSEMNVSTLELGDSALYLCASSFGTDLNTEAFFGQGTRLTVV.

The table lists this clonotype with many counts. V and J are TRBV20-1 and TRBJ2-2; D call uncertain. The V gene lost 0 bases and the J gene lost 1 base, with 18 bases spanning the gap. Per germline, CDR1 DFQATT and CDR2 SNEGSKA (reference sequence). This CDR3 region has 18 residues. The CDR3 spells CSARDLKLGRMNTGELFF. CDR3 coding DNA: TGCAGTGCTAGAGACCTCAAGCTTGGCAGGATGAACACCGGGGAGCTGTTTTTT.

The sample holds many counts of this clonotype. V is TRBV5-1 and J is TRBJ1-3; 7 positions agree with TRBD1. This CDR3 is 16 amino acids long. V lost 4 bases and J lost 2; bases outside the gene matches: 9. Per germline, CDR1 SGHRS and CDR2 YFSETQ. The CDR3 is CASSQTGISPGNTIYF. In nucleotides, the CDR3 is TGCGCCAGCAGCCAGACAGGGATCAGCCCTGGAAACACCATATATTTT. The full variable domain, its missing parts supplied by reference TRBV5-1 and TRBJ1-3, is KAGVTQTPRYLIKTRGQQVTLSCSPISGHRSVSWYQQTPGQGLQFLFEYFSETQRNKGNFPGRFSGRQFSNSRSEMNVSTLELGDSALYLCASSQTGISPGNTIYFGEGSWLTVV.

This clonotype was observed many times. The CDR3 DNA reads as TGCGCCAGCAGCCACACAGGGGGCGGCTATGGCTACACCTTC. The encoded protein is CASSHTGGGYGYTF. This chain links TRBV4-3 with TRBJ1-2; 9 bases match TRBD1. The V segment lost 3 bases and the J segment 4 bases; nucleotides outside the gene matches: 3. The germline V gene encodes CDR1 LGHNA and CDR2 YSLEER. CDR3 size: 14 residues.

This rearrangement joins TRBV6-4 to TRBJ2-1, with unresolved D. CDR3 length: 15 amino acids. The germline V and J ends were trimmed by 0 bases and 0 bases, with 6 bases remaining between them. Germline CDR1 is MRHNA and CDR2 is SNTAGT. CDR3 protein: CASSDSRSSYNEQFF. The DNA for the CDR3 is TGTGCCAGCAGTGACTCGAGGAGCTCCTACAATGAGCAGTTCTTC.

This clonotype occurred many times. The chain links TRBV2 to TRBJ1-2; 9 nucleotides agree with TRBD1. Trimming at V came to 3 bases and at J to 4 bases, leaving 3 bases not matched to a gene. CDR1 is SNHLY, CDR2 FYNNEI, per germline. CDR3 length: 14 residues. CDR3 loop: CASSETGGTYGYTF. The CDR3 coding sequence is TGTGCCAGCAGTGAGACAGGGGGAACCTATGGCTACACCTTC. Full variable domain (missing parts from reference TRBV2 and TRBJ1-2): EPEVTQTPSHQVTQMGQEVILRCVPISNHLYFYWYRQILGQKVEFLVSFYNNEISEKSEIFDDQFSVERPDGSNFTLKIRSTKLEDSAMYFCASSETGGTYGYTFGSGTRLTVV.

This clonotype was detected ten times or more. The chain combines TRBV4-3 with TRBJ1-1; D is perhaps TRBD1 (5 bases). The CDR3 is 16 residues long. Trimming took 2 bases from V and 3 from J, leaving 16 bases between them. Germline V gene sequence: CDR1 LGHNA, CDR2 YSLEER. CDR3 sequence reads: CASSQHPGRADTEAFF. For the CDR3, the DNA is TGCGCCAGCAGCCAACACCCAGGGAGGGCGGACACTGAAGCTTTCTTT.

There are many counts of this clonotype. CDR3 region: CASSLDHGSTGELFF. The CDR3, as DNA: TGTGCCAGCAGCTTAGATCACGGAAGCACCGGGGAGCTGTTTTTT. The chain uses TRBV11-2 and TRBJ2-2; no clear D gene. Germline lookup yields CDR1 SGHAT and CDR2 FQNNGV. This CDR3 is 15 amino acids long. The V end was cut by 0 bases, the J end by 4 bases, with 9 bases between.

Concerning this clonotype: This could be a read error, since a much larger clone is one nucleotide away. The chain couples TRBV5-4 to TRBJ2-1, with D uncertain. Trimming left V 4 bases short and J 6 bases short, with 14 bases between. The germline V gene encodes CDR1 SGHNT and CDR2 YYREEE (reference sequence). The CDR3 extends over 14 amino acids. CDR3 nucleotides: TGTGCCAGCAGCGGTTTAGCTAGTCCCAATGAGCAGTTCTTC. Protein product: CASSGLASPNEQFF.

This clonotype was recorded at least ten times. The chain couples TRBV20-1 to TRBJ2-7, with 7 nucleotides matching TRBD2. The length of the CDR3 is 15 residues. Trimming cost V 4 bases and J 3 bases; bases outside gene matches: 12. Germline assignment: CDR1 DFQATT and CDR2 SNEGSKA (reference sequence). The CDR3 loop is CSANPSGRLGYEQYF. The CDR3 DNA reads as TGCAGTGCTAACCCTAGCGGAAGACTAGGCTACGAGCAGTACTTC.

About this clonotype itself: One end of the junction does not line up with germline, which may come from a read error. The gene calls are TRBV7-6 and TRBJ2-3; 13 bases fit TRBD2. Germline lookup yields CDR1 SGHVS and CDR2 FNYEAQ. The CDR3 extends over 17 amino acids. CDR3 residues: CPSSLPPTSGRPDTQYF. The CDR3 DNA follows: TGTCCCAGCAGCTTACCCCCGACTAGCGGGAGGCCAGATACGCAGTATTTT.

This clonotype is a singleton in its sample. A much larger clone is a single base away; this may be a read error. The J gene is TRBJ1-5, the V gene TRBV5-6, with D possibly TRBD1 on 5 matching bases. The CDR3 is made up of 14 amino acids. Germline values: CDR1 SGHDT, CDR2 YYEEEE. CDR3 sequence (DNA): TGTGTCAGCAGCCTCTATTTGAGGGGTCAGCCCCAGCATTTT. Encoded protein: CVSSLYLRGQPQHF.

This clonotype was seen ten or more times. In DNA, the CDR3 is TGCAGTGCTAGATCACAGGGGCGGTGGACTGAAGCTTTCTTT. Translated, it gives CSARSQGRWTEAFF. This rearrangement joins TRBV20-1 to TRBJ1-1; 7 nucleotides align to TRBD1. From germline, CDR1 is DFQATT and CDR2 SNEGSKA (reference sequence). V lost 2 bases and J lost 5; bases outside the gene matches: 8. This CDR3 has 14 amino acids.

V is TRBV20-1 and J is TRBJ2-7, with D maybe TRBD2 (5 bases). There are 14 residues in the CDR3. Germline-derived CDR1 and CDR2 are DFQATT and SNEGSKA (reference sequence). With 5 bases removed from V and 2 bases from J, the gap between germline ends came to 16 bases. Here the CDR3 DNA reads TGCAGTGCTGATTCTAGCTCTCAAACCTACGAGCAGTACTTC. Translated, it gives CSADSSSQTYEQYF.